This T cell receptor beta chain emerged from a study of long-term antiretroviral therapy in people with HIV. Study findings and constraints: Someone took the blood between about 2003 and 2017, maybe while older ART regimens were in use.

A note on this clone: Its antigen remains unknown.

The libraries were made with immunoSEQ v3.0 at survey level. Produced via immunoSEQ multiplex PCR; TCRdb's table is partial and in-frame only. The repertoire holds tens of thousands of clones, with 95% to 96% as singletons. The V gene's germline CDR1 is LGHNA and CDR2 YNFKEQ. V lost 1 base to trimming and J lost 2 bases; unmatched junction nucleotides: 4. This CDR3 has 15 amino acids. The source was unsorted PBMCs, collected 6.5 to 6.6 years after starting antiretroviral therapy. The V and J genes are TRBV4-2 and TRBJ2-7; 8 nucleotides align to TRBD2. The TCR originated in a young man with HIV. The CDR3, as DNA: TGTGCCAGCAGCCAAGGGCTAGCGGGTACCTACGAGCAGTACTTC. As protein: CASSQGLAGTYEQYF.